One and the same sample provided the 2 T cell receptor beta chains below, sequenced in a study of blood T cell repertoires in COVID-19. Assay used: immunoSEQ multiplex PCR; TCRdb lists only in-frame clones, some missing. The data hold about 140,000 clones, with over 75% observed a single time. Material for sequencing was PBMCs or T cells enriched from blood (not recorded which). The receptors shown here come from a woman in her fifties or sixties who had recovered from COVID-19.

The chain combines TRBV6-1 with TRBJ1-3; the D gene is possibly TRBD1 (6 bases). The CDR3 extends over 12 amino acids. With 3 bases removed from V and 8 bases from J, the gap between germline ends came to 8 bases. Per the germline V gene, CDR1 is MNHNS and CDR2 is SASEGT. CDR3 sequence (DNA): TGTGCCAGCAGTGAGGCAGGGGACACCATATATTTT. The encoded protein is CASSEAGDTIYF.

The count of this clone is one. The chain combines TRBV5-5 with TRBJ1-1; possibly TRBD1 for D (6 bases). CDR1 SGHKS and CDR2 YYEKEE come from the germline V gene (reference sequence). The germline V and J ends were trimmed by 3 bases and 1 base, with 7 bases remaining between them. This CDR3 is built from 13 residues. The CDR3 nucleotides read TGTGCCAGCAGCTCGGGACAGAACACTGAAGCTTTCTTT. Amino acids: CASSSGQNTEAFF. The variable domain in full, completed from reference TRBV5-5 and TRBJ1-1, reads DAGVTQSPTHLIKTRGQQVTLRCSPISGHKSVSWYQQVLGQGPQFIFQYYEKEERGRGNFPDRFSARQFPNYSSELNVNALLLGDSALYLCASSSGQNTEAFFGQGTRLTVV.